The present TCR beta chain was sequenced within a study of blood T cell repertoires in COVID-19. Overall study context: Sample material is recorded as cDNA or gDNA derived from T cells, B-cell-depleted T cells, or PBMCs.

The CDR3 runs to 13 residues. Germline V lookup: CDR1 ENHRY, CDR2 SYGVKD. V was clipped by 8 bases and J by 0 bases; unmatched bases: 3. Profiling relied on immunoSEQ multiplex PCR, and the TCRdb table lists in-frame clones only, not all of them. The data contain some 100,000 clones, around 90% of them seen just once; the ten biggest clones take up around 15%. The sequencing input was peripheral blood. The chain couples TRBV10-3 to TRBJ1-2; TRBD1 agrees at 7 bases. The receptor was derived from a man between 50 and 59 years old with acute or convalescent COVID-19. The CDR3 spells CAIAGQPNYGYTF. The CDR3 region has the DNA TGTGCCATCGCGGGACAGCCTAACTATGGCTACACCTTC.